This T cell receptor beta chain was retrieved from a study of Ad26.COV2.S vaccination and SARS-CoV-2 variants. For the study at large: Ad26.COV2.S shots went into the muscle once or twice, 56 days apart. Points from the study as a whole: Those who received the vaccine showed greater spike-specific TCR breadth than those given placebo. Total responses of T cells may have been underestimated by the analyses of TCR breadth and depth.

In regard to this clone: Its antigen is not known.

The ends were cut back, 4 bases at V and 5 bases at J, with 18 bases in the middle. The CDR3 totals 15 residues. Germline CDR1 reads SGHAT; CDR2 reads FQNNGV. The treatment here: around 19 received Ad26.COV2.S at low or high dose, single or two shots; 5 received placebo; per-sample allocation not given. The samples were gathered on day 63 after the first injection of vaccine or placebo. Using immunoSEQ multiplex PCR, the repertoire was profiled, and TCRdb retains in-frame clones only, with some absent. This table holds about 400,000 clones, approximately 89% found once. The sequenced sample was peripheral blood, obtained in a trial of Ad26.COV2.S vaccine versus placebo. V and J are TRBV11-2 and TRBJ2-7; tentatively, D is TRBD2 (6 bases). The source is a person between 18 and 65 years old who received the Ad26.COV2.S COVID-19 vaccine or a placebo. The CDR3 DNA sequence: TGTGCCAGCAGCTCCATGCCCATGGAGGGCCACGAGCAGTACTTC. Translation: CASSSMPMEGHEQYF.